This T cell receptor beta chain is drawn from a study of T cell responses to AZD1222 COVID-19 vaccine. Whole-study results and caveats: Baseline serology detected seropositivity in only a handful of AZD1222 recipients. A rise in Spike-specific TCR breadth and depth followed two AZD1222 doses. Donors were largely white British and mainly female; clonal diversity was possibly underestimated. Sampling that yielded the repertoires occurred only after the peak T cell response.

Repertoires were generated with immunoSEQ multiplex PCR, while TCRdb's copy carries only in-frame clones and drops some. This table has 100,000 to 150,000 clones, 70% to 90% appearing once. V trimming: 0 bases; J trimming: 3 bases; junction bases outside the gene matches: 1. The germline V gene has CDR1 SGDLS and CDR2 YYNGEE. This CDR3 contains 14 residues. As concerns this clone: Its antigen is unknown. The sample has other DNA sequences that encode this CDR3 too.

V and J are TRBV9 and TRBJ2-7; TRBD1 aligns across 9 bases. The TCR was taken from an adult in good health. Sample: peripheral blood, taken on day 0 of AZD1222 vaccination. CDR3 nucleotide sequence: TGTGCCAGCAGCGTAGCGGGACAGGGCTACGAGCAGTACTTC. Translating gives CASSVAGQGYEQYF.